This entry lists 12 T cell receptor beta chains sequenced from one sample in a study of blood T cells in healthy people across ages. With a J-beta primer mix and a sample-barcoded 5' primer, a second PCR ran about 6 to 11 cycles. One entry per CDR3 protein results from TCRdb running MiXCR on the 5' RACE reads. This table has about 640,000 distinct CDR3 sequences, approximately 40% appearing once. Sequencing was performed on blood. These receptors came from a man older than 75 in good health.

The chain employs TRBV5-4 and TRBJ2-5, with TRBD2 as a possible D gene (6 bases). The closer fit of TRBJ2-1 to the DNA end suggests the J call may be wrong. Germline V gene lookup returns CDR1 SGHNT and CDR2 YYREEE (reference sequence). CDR3 length: 16 residues. CDR3 residues: CASSLAIAVSGNEQFF. CDR3 bases: TGTGCCAGCAGCTTGGCGATAGCGGTCTCGGGCAATGAGCAGTTCTTC.

This chain joins TRBV2 and TRBJ1-2; 7 positions agree with TRBD1. V dropped 5 bases and J dropped 8; count of bases not matched to a gene: 8. This CDR3 contains 13 residues. The germline gives CDR1 SNHLY, CDR2 FYNNEI. In DNA form, the CDR3 reads TGTGCCAGCAGTACTGACAGGGCGGGCGGCTACACCTTC. It encodes CASSTDRAGGYTF.

The CDR3 region has the DNA TGTGCCAGCGAGGTCAGCCGGGGTATAGGCTACGAGCAGTACTTC. It encodes CASEVSRGIGYEQYF. The chain carries TRBV2 and TRBJ2-7, with D perhaps TRBD2 (5 bases). V shed 8 bases and J shed 3 bases, with 20 bases lying between them. The CDR3 sequence is 15 residues long. Germline V lookup: CDR1 SNHLY, CDR2 FYNNEI.

The chain joins TRBV7-3 to TRBJ2-1, with TRBD2 as a possible D gene (6 bases). CDR3 length: 15 amino acids. Trimming took 5 bases from V and 6 from J, leaving 17 bases between them. Germline V gene data show CDR1 as SGHTA and CDR2 as FQGTGA. The CDR3 loop reads CASSEESQAGNEQFF. The CDR3 region has the DNA TGTGCCAGCAGCGAGGAGAGCCAAGCGGGCAATGAGCAGTTCTTC.

The genes are TRBV6-5 and TRBJ2-6; 8 nucleotides align to TRBD1. The V and J ends lost 10 bases and 0 bases, in that order; junction bases with no gene match: 8. The CDR3 consists of 16 residues. The germline V gene has CDR1 MNHEY and CDR2 SVGAGI. This CDR3 reads CATSGGWGSGANVLTF. DNA for the CDR3: TGTGCCACCTCAGGGGGCTGGGGCTCTGGGGCCAACGTCCTGACTTTC.

Many counts were recorded for this clonotype. The CDR3 reads CASSNPLVLAKNIQYF. CDR3 in DNA: TGTGCCAGCAGTAACCCCCTGGTTCTAGCCAAAAACATTCAGTACTTC. The rearrangement links TRBV2 to TRBJ2-4, with D unresolved. Trimming stripped 5 bases from V and 0 bases from J, with 14 bases between. Germline CDR1 and CDR2: SNHLY and FYNNEI. The CDR3 loop spans 16 amino acids.

This chain connects TRBV7-8 to TRBJ2-5; D unclear. There are 11 residues in the CDR3. Germline CDR1 is SGHVS and CDR2 is FQNEAQ. Trimming removed 1 base at V and 12 bases at J, with 9 bases between. As DNA, the CDR3 is TGTGCCAGCAGCTTAGTTGGTAGGGAGTACTTC. This sequence encodes CASSLVGREYF. Full variable domain (missing parts from reference TRBV7-8 and TRBJ2-5): GAGVSQSPRYKVAKRGQDVALRCDPISGHVSLFWYQQALGQGPEFLTYFQNEAQLDKSGLPSDRFFAERPEGSVSTLKIQRTQQEDSAVYLCASSLVGREYFGPGTRLLVL.

Comments on this clonotype: The junction differs from germline at one of its ends, possibly a read error. The chain links TRBV7-2 to TRBJ2-7; D gene ambiguous. In germline, CDR1 is SGHTA, CDR2 FQGNSA. CDR3 size: 14 residues. The CDR3 bases are TGTGCCAGCAACTTAGAGCCCTCTCTGTACGAGCAGTACTTC. Translation: CASNLEPSLYEQYF.

The V and J genes are TRBV3-1 and TRBJ1-4; a possible D gene is TRBD1 (5 bases). Germline V CDR1 and CDR2: LGHDT, YNNKEL (reference sequence). This CDR3 region has 14 residues. Trimming took 3 bases from V and 8 from J, leaving 13 bases between them. The CDR3 reads CASSQAGRREKLFF. CDR3 sequence (DNA): TGTGCCAGCAGCCAGGCGGGGCGTCGGGAAAAACTGTTTTTT.

This clonotype has just a few counts. The gene calls are TRBV20-1 and TRBJ2-5; D might be TRBD1 or TRBD2, each matching 5 bases. TRBJ2-7 explains the end of the DNA better; the J call may be wrong. CDR3 length: 14 residues. Germline CDR1 reads DFQATT; CDR2 reads SNEGSKA (reference sequence). CDR3 sequence reads: CSASDPAGTYEQYF. The CDR3 DNA is TGCAGTGCTTCTGACCCGGCTGGGACGTACGAGCAGTACTTC.

This clonotype was counted between two and nine times. The rearrangement links TRBV4-3 to TRBJ2-1; the D is unclear. CDR1 and CDR2 from the germline V gene are LGHNA and YSLEER. Trimming stripped 1 base from V and 9 bases from J, with 10 bases between. This CDR3 contains 13 residues. CDR3 nucleotide sequence: TGCGCCAGCAGCCAAGCCCGCTCCGGTGAGCAGTTCTTC. It codes for CASSQARSGEQFF.

At least ten counts were recorded for this clonotype. This could be a read error, since a much larger clone is one nucleotide away. The rearrangement uses TRBV29-1 and TRBJ1-2, with 7 bases identical to TRBD1. This CDR3 is 14 amino acids long. V lost 4 bases and J lost 5; bases outside the gene matches: 10. Germline V gives CDR1 SQVTM, CDR2 ANQGSEA. The CDR3 protein is CSVVPDGQDYGYTF. For the CDR3, the DNA is TGCAGCGTTGTACCCGACGGACAGGATTATGGCTACACCTTC.